This section outlines one TCR beta chain sequence together with its context. This sample stems from a study of OX40 agonist ivuxolimab in advanced cancers. Trimming took 2 bases from V and 5 from J, leaving 10 bases between them. The CDR3 has 14 amino acids. In germline, CDR1 is LNHDA, CDR2 SQIVND (reference sequence). Anyone with autoimmune disease history or systemic immunosuppression was excluded. Measured with immunoSEQ multiplex PCR; TCRdb has only the in-frame clones, and not every one. The table shows tens of thousands of clones, with 90% to 95% occurring only once. This sequence originates from an adult with an advanced solid tumor such as melanoma, head and neck, liver or kidney cancer. Sequenced here: CD4+ or CD8+ T cells sorted from blood, sampled in a trial of the OX40 agonist ivuxolimab. The genes are TRBV19 and TRBJ1-5; D is possibly TRBD1 (5 bases). The DNA of the CDR3 is TGTGCCAGTAGTATATCCGGGGGTGATCAGCCCCAGCATTTT. Protein product: CASSISGGDQPQHF. Variable domain in full (rest from reference TRBV19 and TRBJ1-5): DGGITQSPKYLFRKEGQNVTLSCEQNLNHDAMYWYRQDPGQGLRLIYYSQIVNDFQKGDIAEGYSVSREKKESFPLTVTSAQKNPTAFYLCASSISGGDQPQHFGDGTRLSIL.